The 4 T cell receptor beta chains below all came from one sample that was sequenced in a study of T cells after somatic rescue of genetic block. Data came from immunoSEQ multiplex PCR; TCRdb stores just in-frame clones and leaves some out. Among more than 12,000 clones, less than 85% were seen once, and the ten largest hold around 26%. The source material was peripheral blood mononuclear cells (PBMCs). These TCRs come from a man aged 18 to 35.

The V call is TRBV18, the J call TRBJ2-7; 11 bases fit TRBD2. CDR3 length: 16 amino acids. V lost 2 bases to trimming and J lost 2 bases; unmatched junction nucleotides: 5. Per germline, CDR1 KGHSH and CDR2 LQKENI. The DNA for the CDR3 is TGTGCCAGCTCACCATCTAGCGGGAGGCCCCCCTACGAGCAGTACTTC. Encoded protein: CASSPSSGRPPYEQYF.

This clone is labeled medium-sized (0.01 to 0.1%). The V call is TRBV5-4, the J call TRBJ2-7; 8 nucleotides match TRBD1. V lost 0 bases, J lost 1 base, and 6 bases stayed unmatched. The CDR3 runs 16 residues. Germline CDR1 SGHNT, CDR2 YYREEE (reference sequence). CDR3 sequence (DNA): TGTGCCAGCAGCTTGGCCCCCCGGACAGGGTCCTACGAGCAGTACTTC. Residues: CASSLAPRTGSYEQYF.

The CDR3 region is CASSIRGGSNQPQHF. Here the CDR3 DNA reads TGTGCCAGTAGTATAAGGGGAGGCAGCAATCAGCCCCAGCATTTT. The rearrangement joins TRBV19 to TRBJ1-5, with a possible D match to TRBD1 (5 bases). The germline gives CDR1 LNHDA, CDR2 SQIVND (reference sequence). The V end was cut by 2 bases, the J end by 1 base, with 9 bases between. The CDR3 contains 15 residues.

The chain combines TRBV7-9 with TRBJ2-3; D call uncertain. The CDR3 runs 12 residues. Germline-derived CDR1 and CDR2 are SEHNR and FQNEAQ (reference sequence). V lost 1 base and J lost 6, with 5 bases in between. CDR3 region: CASSLGADTQYF. In nucleotides, the CDR3 is TGTGCCAGCAGCTTAGGGGCGGATACGCAGTATTTT.